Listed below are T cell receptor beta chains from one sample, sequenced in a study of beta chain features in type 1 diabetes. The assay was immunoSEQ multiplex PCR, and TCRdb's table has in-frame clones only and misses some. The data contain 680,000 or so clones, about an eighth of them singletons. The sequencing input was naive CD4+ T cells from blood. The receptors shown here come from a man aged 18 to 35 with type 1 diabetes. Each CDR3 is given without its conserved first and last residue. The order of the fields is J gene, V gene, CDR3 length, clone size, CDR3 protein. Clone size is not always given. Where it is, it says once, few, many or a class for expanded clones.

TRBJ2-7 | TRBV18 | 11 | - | ASSPMAVYEQY
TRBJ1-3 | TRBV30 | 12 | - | AWASGVAGNTIY
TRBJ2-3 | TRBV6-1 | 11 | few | ASRTGTTDTQY
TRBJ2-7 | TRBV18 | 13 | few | ASSPFDRGVSEQY
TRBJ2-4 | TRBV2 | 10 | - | ASTGMADIQY
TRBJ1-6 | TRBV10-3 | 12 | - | AIRRTGSDSPLH
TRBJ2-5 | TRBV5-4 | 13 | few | ASSLARAVQETQY
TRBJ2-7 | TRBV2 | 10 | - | ASSEGFHEQY
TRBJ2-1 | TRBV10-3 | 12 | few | AIRTQGAGNEQF
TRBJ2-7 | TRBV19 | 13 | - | ASSIAGGYFYEQY
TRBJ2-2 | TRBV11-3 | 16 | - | ASSFNYGTGRDTGELF
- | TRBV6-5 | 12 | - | ASRYDRGGSEQY
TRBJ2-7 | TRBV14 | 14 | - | ASSDRQGIHSYEQY
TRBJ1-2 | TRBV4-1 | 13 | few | ASSQGQGATYGYT
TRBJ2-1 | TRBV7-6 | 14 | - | ASSLGPGTVYNEQF